This passage covers 19 T cell receptor beta chains from one sample sequenced in a study of glioma-infiltrating T cells (TCRdb year 2016). TCRdb lists the instrument as Illumina MiSeq. TCR alpha and beta CDR3 regions were amplified with the iRepertoire nested amplicon-rescue multiplex PCR (arm-PCR) platform from RNA. TCRdb handled the public reads itself, with Q25 trimming in fastp and clone calling in MiXCR, and kept productive beta chains. Each CDR3 protein appears once, grouped with its most common genes and DNA. The sample contains about 130,000 distinct CDR3 sequences, 24% of them found a single time. Of the sample, under 35% falls within the top ten clones. Sequences were obtained from glioma tissue, nonneoplastic brain tissue, or PBMCs (not recorded which). The receptors come from a human donor with low-grade glioma or glioblastoma, undergoing nonglioma brain surgery, or in good health (not recorded which).

There are many counts of this clonotype. This chain joins TRBV28 and TRBJ1-1; no firm D call. Germline V gene lookup returns CDR1 MDHEN and CDR2 SYDVKM. The length of the CDR3 is 14 residues. Trimming stripped 4 bases from V and 0 bases from J, with 9 bases between. CDR3 sequence reads: CASSYEGMNTEAFF. The CDR3 DNA sequence: TGTGCCAGCAGTTACGAGGGCATGAACACTGAAGCTTTCTTT.

This clonotype turned up a few times. This chain uses TRBV5-1 with TRBJ1-6; the match to TRBD1 covers 9 bases. This CDR3 region has 15 residues. Per the germline V gene, CDR1 is SGHRS and CDR2 is YFSETQ. The V and J ends lost 10 bases and 8 bases, in that order; junction bases with no gene match: 13. The DNA of the CDR3 is TGCGCCCCAAGGGACAGGGTCCTTGAGGATTCACCCCTCCACTTT. This codes for CAPRDRVLEDSPLHF.

The chain employs TRBV29-1 and TRBJ1-1; 7 bases line up with TRBD1. V gave up 6 bases and J gave up 4 bases; unmatched junction bases: 14. Germline lookup yields CDR1 SQVTM and CDR2 ANQGSEA. The CDR3 covers 15 residues. In nucleotides, the CDR3 is TGCAGCGTACCAAGTCCGCGACAGGGCGCCACTGAAGCTTTCTTT. Protein: CSVPSPRQGATEAFF.

The rearrangement links TRBV5-4 to TRBJ2-1; 10 nucleotides match TRBD1. Germline V gene lookup returns CDR1 SGHNT and CDR2 YYREEE (reference sequence). The CDR3 consists of 14 residues. V gave up 4 bases and J gave up 7 bases; unmatched junction bases: 5. DNA for the CDR3: TGTGCCAGCAGCCCGGGACAGGGGTTGAATGAGCAGTTCTTC. This codes for CASSPGQGLNEQFF.

The rearrangement joins TRBV10-3 to TRBJ2-7; D is unclear. The CDR3 consists of 12 residues. The germline CDR1 and CDR2 sequences are ENHRY and SYGVKD. Trimming left V 10 bases short and J 3 bases short, with 13 bases between. The CDR3 sequence: CATQTKGYEQYV. CDR3 bases: TGTGCCACCCAAACCAAGGGCTACGAGCAGTACGTC.

This clonotype was detected only a few times. V is TRBV14 and J is TRBJ1-2; unclear D gene. CDR3 size: 15 residues. V lost 2 bases, J lost 6 bases, and 16 bases lay in between. Germline CDR1 and CDR2: SGHDN and FVKESK. CDR3 sequence: CASSQPGRGYDGYTF. The DNA of the CDR3 is TGTGCCAGCAGCCAACCAGGCCGCGGCTACGATGGCTACACCTTC.

This clonotype was recorded a few times. The rearrangement uses TRBV28 and TRBJ1-5, with D possibly being TRBD1 (6 bases). This CDR3 has 12 residues. The V and J ends lost 5 bases and 10 bases respectively, with 12 bases between them. The germline gives CDR1 MDHEN, CDR2 SYDVKM. The DNA for the CDR3 is TGTGCCAGCAGTCTACAGGGTCAACCCCAGCATTTT. Translated, it gives CASSLQGQPQHF.

This clonotype was seen many times. The chain joins TRBV27 to TRBJ1-1; TRBD1 is a possible D gene (6 bases). Germline CDR1 is MNHEY and CDR2 is SMNVEV (reference sequence). This CDR3 comprises 15 residues. With 7 bases removed from V and 0 bases from J, the gap between germline ends came to 15 bases. The CDR3: CASTSQGRMNTEAFF. The CDR3 DNA is TGTGCCAGCACTTCACAGGGTAGGATGAACACTGAAGCTTTCTTT.

This clonotype has only a few counts. The V and J genes are TRBV20-1 and TRBJ1-4; TRBD1 aligns across 11 bases. This CDR3 spans 13 amino acids. Germline V gives CDR1 DFQATT, CDR2 SNEGSKA (reference sequence). V lost 6 bases, J lost 6 bases, and 3 bases stayed unmatched. CDR3 sequence (DNA): TGCAGTGCCCCGGGACAGGGGGATGAAAAACTGTTTTTT. As protein: CSAPGQGDEKLFF.

This chain connects TRBV2 to TRBJ2-3; 16 nucleotides agree with TRBD2. V shed 5 bases, J shed 0 bases, and the junction held 8 bases outside the gene matches. Germline V lookup: CDR1 SNHLY, CDR2 FYNNEI. The CDR3 loop spans 19 amino acids. The DNA of the CDR3 is TGTGCCAGCAGTACCCAAGGGACTAGCGGGGGGGAAAGCACAGATACGCAGTATTTT. This translates into CASSTQGTSGGESTDTQYF.

This clonotype was observed at least ten times. The CDR3 spells CASSLAGKWDEQYV. In nucleotides, the CDR3 is TGTGCCAGCAGCTTGGCGGGAAAATGGGACGAGCAGTACGTC. This chain connects TRBV5-4 to TRBJ2-7, with a weak D call TRBD2 (5 bases). V was clipped by 0 bases and J by 5 bases, with 12 bases between them. This CDR3 contains 14 residues. Germline assignment: CDR1 SGHNT and CDR2 YYREEE (reference sequence).

This clonotype has ten or more counts. This rearrangement joins TRBV7-6 to TRBJ1-6, with D hard to call. CDR1 is SGHVS, CDR2 FNYEAQ, per germline. This CDR3 region has 13 residues. Trimming took 1 base from V and 7 from J, leaving 5 bases between them. The CDR3 loop reads CASSLVGNSPLHF. CDR3 DNA sequence: TGTGCCAGCAGCTTAGTCGGAAATTCACCCCTCCACTTT.

This clonotype has a handful of counts. The CDR3 spells CASSRNRGKNEKLFF. In DNA, the CDR3 is TGTGCCAGCAGCCGAAACAGGGGAAAGAATGAAAAACTGTTTTTT. This chain uses TRBV7-8 with TRBJ1-4, with 7 bases fitting TRBD1. V lost 5 bases to trimming and J lost 5 bases; unmatched junction nucleotides: 8. This CDR3 comprises 15 residues. Germline CDR1 is SGHVS and CDR2 is FQNEAQ. Complete variable domain (other parts from reference TRBV7-8 and TRBJ1-4): GAGVSQSPRYKVAKRGQDVALRCDPISGHVSLFWYQQALGQGPEFLTYFQNEAQLDKSGLPSDRFFAERPEGSVSTLKIQRTQQEDSAVYLCASSRNRGKNEKLFFGSGTQLSVL.

The chain uses TRBV11-2 and TRBJ2-5; D is perhaps TRBD1 (5 bases). The V gene's germline CDR1 is SGHAT and CDR2 FQNNGV. V dropped 3 bases and J dropped 2 bases, with 10 bases sitting between them. The CDR3 loop spans 14 amino acids. CDR3 loop: CASSFGQGQETQYF. Written as DNA, the CDR3 is TGTGCCAGCAGCTTCGGCCAGGGACAAGAGACCCAGTACTTC.

The chain has TRBV6-1 and TRBJ2-7; maybe TRBD1 (6 bases). CDR3 length equals 13 residues. V was cut by 4 bases and J by 9 bases, with 16 bases left in between. Germline lookup yields CDR1 MNHNS and CDR2 SASEGT. The CDR3 protein is CASSGRDKVGQYV. The CDR3 nucleotides read TGTGCCAGCAGTGGCCGGGACAAGGTAGGGCAGTACGTC.

For this clonotype: This could be a read error, since a much larger clone is one nucleotide away. The chain joins TRBV7-9 to TRBJ2-3; D unclear. V lost 7 bases to trimming and J lost 0 bases, with 11 bases between them. The CDR3 consists of 14 residues. The V gene's germline CDR1 is SEHNR and CDR2 FQNEAQ (reference sequence). For the CDR3, the DNA is TGTGCCAGCAACTTCAGCCCCAGCACAGATACGCAGTATTTT. Amino acids: CASNFSPSTDTQYF.

This clonotype was found once. This sequence joins TRBV18 and TRBJ1-5; 10 positions agree with TRBD1. The CDR3 contains 15 residues. V lost 6 bases and J lost 3; bases outside the gene matches: 5. Germline CDR1 KGHSH, CDR2 LQKENI. The CDR3 nucleotides are TGTGCCAGCTCGCCGGGACAGGGGAACAATCAGCCCCAGCATTTT. Amino acids: CASSPGQGNNQPQHF. Full variable domain (outside the CDR3, taken from reference TRBV18 and TRBJ1-5): NAGVMQNPRHLVRRRGQEARLRCSPMKGHSHVYWYRQLPEEGLKFMVYLQKENIIDESGMPKERFSAEFPKEGPSILRIQQVVRGDSAAYFCASSPGQGNNQPQHFGDGTRLSIL.

There are a few counts of this clonotype. The chain has TRBV5-1 and TRBJ1-1; D gene ambiguous. V lost 6 bases to trimming and J lost 1 base, with 10 bases between them. This CDR3 spans 13 amino acids. In germline, CDR1 is SGHRS, CDR2 YFSETQ. The CDR3 DNA is TGCGCCAGCACCCTTCCGGGGAACACTGAAGCTTTCTTT. Translating it yields CASTLPGNTEAFF.

The rearrangement links TRBV3-1 to TRBJ1-1; no reliable D call. Germline V gene lookup returns CDR1 LGHDT and CDR2 YNNKEL (reference sequence). This CDR3 contains 15 residues. The V and J ends lost 1 base and 4 bases respectively, with 13 bases between them. CDR3 nucleotide sequence: TGTGCCAGCAGCCAAGGGCCACTACAGTCCACTGAAGCTTTCTTT. Amino acid sequence: CASSQGPLQSTEAFF.